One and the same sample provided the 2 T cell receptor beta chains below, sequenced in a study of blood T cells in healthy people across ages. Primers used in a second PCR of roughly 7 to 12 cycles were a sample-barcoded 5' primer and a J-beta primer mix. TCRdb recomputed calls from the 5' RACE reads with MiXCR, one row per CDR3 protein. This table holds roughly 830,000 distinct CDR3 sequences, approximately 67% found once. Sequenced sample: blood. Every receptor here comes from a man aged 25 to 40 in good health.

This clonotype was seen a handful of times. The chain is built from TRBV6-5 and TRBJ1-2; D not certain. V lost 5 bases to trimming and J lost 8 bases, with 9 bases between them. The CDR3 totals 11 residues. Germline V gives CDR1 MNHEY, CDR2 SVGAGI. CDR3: CASSGSEGYTF. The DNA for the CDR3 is TGTGCCAGCAGTGGGTCGGAGGGCTACACCTTC.

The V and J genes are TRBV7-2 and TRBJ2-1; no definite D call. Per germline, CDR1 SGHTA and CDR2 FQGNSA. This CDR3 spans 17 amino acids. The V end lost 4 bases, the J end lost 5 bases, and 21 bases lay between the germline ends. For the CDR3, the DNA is TGTGCCAGCAGCTCCCCGGTAGGGCGGTCTCTAAACAATGAGCAGTTCTTC. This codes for CASSSPVGRSLNNEQFF.